Following are 9 T cell receptor beta chains from one sample sequenced in a study of Ad26.COV2.S vaccination and SARS-CoV-2 variants. Profiling relied on immunoSEQ multiplex PCR, and the TCRdb table lists in-frame clones only, not all of them. The profile shows 500,000 or so clones, roughly 85% of them singletons. As for treatment: 15 to 20 received Ad26.COV2.S at low or high dose, single or two shots; 5 received placebo; per-sample allocation not given. Day 63 after the first injection of vaccine or placebo was the sampling time. This specimen was peripheral blood, taken in a trial of Ad26.COV2.S vaccine versus placebo. The origin of the receptors is a person between 18 and 59 years old who received the Ad26.COV2.S COVID-19 vaccine or a placebo.

V gene TRBV5-5 combines with J gene TRBJ2-1; D remains unclear. This CDR3 comprises 11 residues. CDR1 and CDR2 from the germline V gene are SGHKS and YYEKEE (reference sequence). Between the trimmed V and J ends, which lost 3 bases and 4 bases, there was a span of 2 bases. In nucleotides, the CDR3 is TGTGCCAGCAGCTCTTACAATGAGCAGTTCTTC. This gives the protein CASSSYNEQFF. Drawing the rest from reference TRBV5-5 and TRBJ2-1, the complete variable domain is DAGVTQSPTHLIKTRGQQVTLRCSPISGHKSVSWYQQVLGQGPQFIFQYYEKEERGRGNFPDRFSARQFPNYSSELNVNALLLGDSALYLCASSSYNEQFFGPGTRLTVL.

The genes are TRBV7-2 and TRBJ1-6; 8 bases agree with TRBD1. Germline CDR1 reads SGHTA; CDR2 reads FQGNSA. The CDR3 has 15 residues. The J segment lost 9 bases and the V segment lost 6 bases, leaving 10 bases of the junction unmatched. Written as DNA, the CDR3 is TGTGCCAGCAGACCCCGGACAGGGTCTAGTTCACCCCTCCACTTT. Amino acids: CASRPRTGSSSPLHF.

This clone was recorded once. The V call is TRBV10-2, the J call TRBJ1-6; tentatively, D is TRBD1 (5 bases). The V gene lost 4 bases and the J gene lost 5 bases, with 21 bases spanning the gap. Germline CDR1 reads WSHSY; CDR2 reads SAAADI. This CDR3 is 18 amino acids long. The chain's CDR3 is CASSAAHGAGPNNSPLHF. CDR3 nucleotide sequence: TGCGCCAGCAGTGCGGCCCACGGTGCGGGGCCCAATAATTCACCCCTCCACTTT.

V gene TRBV5-1 combines with J gene TRBJ2-5; tentatively, D is TRBD2 (7 bases). The germline gives CDR1 SGHRS, CDR2 YFSETQ. The CDR3 is made up of 14 amino acids. V lost 0 bases to trimming and J lost 5 bases, with 11 bases between them. The CDR3: CASSLVGGAETQYF. CDR3 nucleotide sequence: TGCGCCAGCAGCTTGGTTGGGGGGGCGGAGACCCAGTACTTC.

The chain recombines TRBV28 with TRBJ1-1, with 10 bases identical to TRBD1. V lost 5 bases and J lost 1; bases outside the gene matches: 7. Germline-derived CDR1 and CDR2 are MDHEN and SYDVKM. This CDR3 region has 16 residues. The CDR3: CASSKTGGTGNTEAFF. CDR3 coding DNA: TGTGCCAGCAGTAAGACAGGGGGCACGGGGAACACTGAAGCTTTCTTT.

The chain joins TRBV7-8 to TRBJ2-3, with TRBD1 matching 7 bases. This CDR3 contains 15 residues. Germline CDR1 and CDR2: SGHVS and FQNEAQ. Trimming removed 5 bases from V and 0 bases from J; junction bases left unmatched: 5. The DNA for the CDR3 is TGTGCCAGCAGCGACGGGACAGTTAGCACAGATACGCAGTATTTT. It codes for CASSDGTVSTDTQYF.

The chain carries TRBV5-1 and TRBJ1-2, with 9 positions matching TRBD1. V lost 1 base and J lost 6; bases outside the gene matches: 7. There are 15 residues in the CDR3. Germline CDR1 SGHRS, CDR2 YFSETQ. The CDR3 coding sequence is TGCGCCAGCAGCTTGATTAGGACAGGGGTTGATGGCTACACCTTC. Protein product: CASSLIRTGVDGYTF.

The V and J genes are TRBV20-1 and TRBJ1-2, with D unresolved. The CDR3 totals 11 residues. The germline V gene has CDR1 DFQATT and CDR2 SNEGSKA (reference sequence). With 7 bases removed from V and 8 bases from J, the gap between germline ends came to 14 bases. The CDR3 DNA reads as TGCAGTGTACGAGGCCCGGGGGGCTACACCTTC. The encoded protein is CSVRGPGGYTF.

The chain uses TRBV5-1 and TRBJ2-1, with D perhaps TRBD1 (6 bases). Germline V gene sequence: CDR1 SGHRS, CDR2 YFSETQ. V was trimmed by 3 bases and J by 8 bases, leaving 15 bases between them. The CDR3 has 14 amino acids. In DNA form, the CDR3 reads TGCGCCAGCAGCTCAAAACAGGGTCCGTATGAGCAGTTCTTC. It translates to CASSSKQGPYEQFF.